This T cell receptor (beta chain) is from a study of T cell responses to AZD1222 COVID-19 vaccine. Study-wide points: Two AZD1222 doses significantly raised spike-specific TCR breadth and depth over controls. Females outnumbered males among donors, who were mostly white British; clonal diversity was possibly underestimated. Dominant CD4 TCR responses targeted spike regions 160-218 and 743-854.

Pooled in the analysis were second doses at about 4 or about 12 weeks. Points on this clone: The antigen is not known.

Only in-frame clones appear in the TCRdb table, and some are missing; sequencing was by immunoSEQ multiplex PCR. Of about 120,000 clones in the sample, 80% to 95% were seen once. This clonotype originated in an adult who received the AZD1222 COVID-19 vaccine. Specimen: peripheral blood, collected 28 days after the second AZD1222 dose.

CDR3 DNA: TGCGCCAGCGCCCTAGGAAGTAACAATGAGCAGTTCTTC. This codes for CASALGSNNEQFF. The chain couples TRBV5-1 to TRBJ2-1, with D hard to call. This CDR3 contains 13 residues. The germline CDR1 and CDR2 sequences are SGHRS and YFSETQ. Trimming removed 7 bases from V and 5 bases from J, with 13 bases in between.